This T cell receptor (beta chain) derives from a study of T cells in Graves' hyperthyroidism and ophthalmopathy. Findings of the study overall: Classification by a 13 V-J model distinguished ophthalmopathy from stable hyperthyroidism.

With duration under 3 months, ophthalmopathy was active: Clinical Activity Score at least 3, NOSPECS at least 4. Patients showing uncontrolled infection, other autoimmune disease, pregnancy or lactation were ineligible. Diagnostic assessment was based on clinical symptoms, serum thyroxine and TRAb, thyroid ultrasound and orbital computed tomography. TCR beta CDR3 sequences were amplified from RNA transcripts. The study used the HTBI primer set for a first-round RT-PCR of the TCR CDR3. TCRdb recomputed calls from the multiplex PCR reads with MiXCR, one row per CDR3 protein. The sample carries under 350,000 distinct CDR3 sequences, roughly 15% recorded once. This clonotype was recorded at least ten times. Its antigen is as yet unknown. V dropped 4 bases and J dropped 2 bases, with 5 bases sitting between them. The CDR3 totals 12 residues.

The sequence came from a woman aged 40 to 50 with Graves' ophthalmopathy. The V gene is TRBV12-3 or TRBV12-4, the J gene TRBJ1-2; D unclear. The sequencing sample was made of blood. In DNA, the CDR3 is TGTGCCAGCAGTTCCCAGAACTATGGCTACACCTTC. Its protein is CASSSQNYGYTF.